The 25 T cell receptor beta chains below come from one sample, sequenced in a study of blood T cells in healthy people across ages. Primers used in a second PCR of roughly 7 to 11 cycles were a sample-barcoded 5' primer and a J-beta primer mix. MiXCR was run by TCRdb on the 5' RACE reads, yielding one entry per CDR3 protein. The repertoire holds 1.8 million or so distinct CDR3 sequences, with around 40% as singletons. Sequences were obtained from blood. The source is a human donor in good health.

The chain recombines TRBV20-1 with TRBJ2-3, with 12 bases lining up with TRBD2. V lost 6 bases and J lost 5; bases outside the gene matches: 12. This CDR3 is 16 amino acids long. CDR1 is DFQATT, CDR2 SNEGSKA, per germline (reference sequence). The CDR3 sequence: CSAPSLTSGGLDTQYF. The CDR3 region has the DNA TGCAGTGCACCATCTCTAACTAGCGGGGGGTTAGATACGCAGTATTTT.

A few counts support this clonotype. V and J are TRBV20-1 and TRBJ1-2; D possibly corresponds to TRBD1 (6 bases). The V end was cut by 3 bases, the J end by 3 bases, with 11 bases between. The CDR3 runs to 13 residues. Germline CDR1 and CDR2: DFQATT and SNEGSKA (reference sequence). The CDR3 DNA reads TGCAGTGCTAGGCGGGACACTTACTATGGCTACACCTTC. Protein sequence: CSARRDTYYGYTF.

The DNA of the CDR3 is TGCGCCAGCAGCCAAGATGGGTGGGGCACGGGGGACAATGAGCAGTTCTTC. Translating it yields CASSQDGWGTGDNEQFF. The chain carries TRBV4-1 and TRBJ2-1; D is possibly TRBD2 (6 bases). The germline CDR1 and CDR2 sequences are MGHRA and YSYEKL. The V and J ends lost 0 bases and 5 bases respectively, with 17 bases between them. This CDR3 region has 17 residues.

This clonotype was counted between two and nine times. The CDR3, as DNA: TGTGCCAGCAGTAAGGACAGCAAGGGGTCATACGAGCAGTACTTC. Translation: CASSKDSKGSYEQYF. The chain combines TRBV3-1 with TRBJ2-7, with a possible D match to TRBD1 (6 bases). The CDR3 is 15 residues long. The V gene's germline CDR1 is LGHDT and CDR2 YNNKEL (reference sequence). V lost 6 bases and J lost 4, with 19 bases in between.

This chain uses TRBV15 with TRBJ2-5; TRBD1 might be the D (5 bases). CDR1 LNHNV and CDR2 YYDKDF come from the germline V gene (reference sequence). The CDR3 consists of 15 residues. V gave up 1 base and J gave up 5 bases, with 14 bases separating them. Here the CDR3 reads CATSRGSQKGETQYF. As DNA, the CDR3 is TGTGCCACCAGCAGAGGGTCCCAGAAGGGGGAGACCCAGTACTTC.

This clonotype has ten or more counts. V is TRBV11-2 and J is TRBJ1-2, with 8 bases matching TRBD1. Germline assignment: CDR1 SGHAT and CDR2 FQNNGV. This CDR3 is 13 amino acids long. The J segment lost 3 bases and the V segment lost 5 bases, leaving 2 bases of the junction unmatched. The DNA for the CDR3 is TGTGCCAGCAGCCCACAGGGGGACTATGGCTACACCTTC. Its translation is CASSPQGDYGYTF.

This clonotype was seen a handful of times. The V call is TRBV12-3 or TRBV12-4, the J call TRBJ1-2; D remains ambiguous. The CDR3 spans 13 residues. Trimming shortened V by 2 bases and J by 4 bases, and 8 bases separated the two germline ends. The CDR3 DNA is TGTGCCAGCAGTTTACACACGGCCTATGGCTACACCTTC. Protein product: CASSLHTAYGYTF.

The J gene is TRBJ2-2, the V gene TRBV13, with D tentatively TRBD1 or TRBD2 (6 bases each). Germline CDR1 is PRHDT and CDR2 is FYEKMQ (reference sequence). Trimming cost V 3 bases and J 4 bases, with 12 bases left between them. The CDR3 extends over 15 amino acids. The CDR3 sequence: CASSLSGAGTGELFF. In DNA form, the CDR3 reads TGTGCCAGCAGCTTGTCGGGGGCTGGCACCGGGGAGCTGTTTTTT. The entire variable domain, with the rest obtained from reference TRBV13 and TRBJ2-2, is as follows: AAGVIQSPRHLIKEKRETATLKCYPIPRHDTVYWYQQGPGQDPQFLISFYEKMQSDKGSIPDRFSAQQFSDYHSELNMSSLELGDSALYFCASSLSGAGTGELFFGEGSRLTVL.

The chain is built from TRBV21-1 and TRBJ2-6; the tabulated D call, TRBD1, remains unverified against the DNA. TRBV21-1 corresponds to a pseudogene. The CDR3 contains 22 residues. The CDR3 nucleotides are TGTGCCAGCAGCAAATGGATGGGGACACAGGCGCAGCGATGCTCTGGGGCCAACGTCCTGACTTTC. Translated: CASSKWMGTQAQRCSGANVLTF.

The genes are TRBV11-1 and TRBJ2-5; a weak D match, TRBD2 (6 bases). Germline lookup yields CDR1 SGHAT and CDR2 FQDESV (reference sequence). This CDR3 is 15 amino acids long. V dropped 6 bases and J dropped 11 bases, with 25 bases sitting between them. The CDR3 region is CASSQPGTPRGEQYF. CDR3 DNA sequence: TGTGCCAGCAGTCAGCCCGGGACTCCCCGGGGAGAGCAGTACTTC.

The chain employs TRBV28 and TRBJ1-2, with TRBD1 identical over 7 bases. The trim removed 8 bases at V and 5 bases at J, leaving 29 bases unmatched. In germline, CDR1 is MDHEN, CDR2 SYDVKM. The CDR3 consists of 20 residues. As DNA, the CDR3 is TGTGCCAGCTCCAGGGGGTTTGTAAGTACAGGCCTTTCGAGGAGTTATGGCTACACCTTC. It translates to CASSRGFVSTGLSRSYGYTF.

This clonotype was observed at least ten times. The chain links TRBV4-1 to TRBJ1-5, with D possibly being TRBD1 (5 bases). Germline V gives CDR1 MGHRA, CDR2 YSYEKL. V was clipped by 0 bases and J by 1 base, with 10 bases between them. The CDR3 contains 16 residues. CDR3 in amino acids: CASSQDPDRSNQPQHF. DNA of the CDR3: TGCGCCAGCAGCCAAGATCCCGACAGAAGCAATCAGCCCCAGCATTTT.

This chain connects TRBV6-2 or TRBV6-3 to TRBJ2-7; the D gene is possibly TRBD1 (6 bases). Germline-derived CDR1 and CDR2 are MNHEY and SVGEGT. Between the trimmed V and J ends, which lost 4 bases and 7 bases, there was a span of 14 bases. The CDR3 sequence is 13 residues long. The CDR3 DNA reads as TGTGCCAGCAGTTTACAGGGACACAATGAGCAGTACTTC. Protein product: CASSLQGHNEQYF.

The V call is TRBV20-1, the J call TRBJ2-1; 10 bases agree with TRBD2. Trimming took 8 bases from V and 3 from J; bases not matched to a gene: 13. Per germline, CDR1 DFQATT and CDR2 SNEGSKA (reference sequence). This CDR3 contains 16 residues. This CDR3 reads CSTRLAGDLFYNEQFF. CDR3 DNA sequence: TGCAGTACGCGGCTAGCGGGGGACCTCTTCTACAATGAGCAGTTCTTC.

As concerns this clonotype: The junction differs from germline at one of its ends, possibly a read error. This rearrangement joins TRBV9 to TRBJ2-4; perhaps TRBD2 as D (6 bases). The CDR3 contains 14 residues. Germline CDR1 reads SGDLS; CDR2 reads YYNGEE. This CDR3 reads CACSVGWGRNIQYF. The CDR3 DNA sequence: TGTGCCTGCAGCGTAGGCTGGGGGAGGAACATTCAGTACTTC.

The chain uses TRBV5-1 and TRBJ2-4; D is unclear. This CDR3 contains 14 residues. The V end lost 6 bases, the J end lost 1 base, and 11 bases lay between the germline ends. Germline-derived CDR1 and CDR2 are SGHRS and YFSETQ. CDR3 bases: TGCGCCAGCAAGGTCGGCGTTGCCAAAAACATTCAGTACTTC. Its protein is CASKVGVAKNIQYF.

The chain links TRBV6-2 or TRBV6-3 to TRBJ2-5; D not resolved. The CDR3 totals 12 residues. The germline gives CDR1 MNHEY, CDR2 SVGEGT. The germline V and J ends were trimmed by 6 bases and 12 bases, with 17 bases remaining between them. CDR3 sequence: CASSHTPSNEYF. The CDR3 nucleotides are TGTGCCAGCAGCCATACACCCTCGAATGAGTACTTC.

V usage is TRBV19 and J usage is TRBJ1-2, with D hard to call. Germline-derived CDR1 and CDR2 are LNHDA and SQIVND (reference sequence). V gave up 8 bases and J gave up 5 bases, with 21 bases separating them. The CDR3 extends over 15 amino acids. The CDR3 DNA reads TGTGCCAGTGCGTGGCAGTACTCTCTGAGGTATGGCTACACCTTC. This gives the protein CASAWQYSLRYGYTF.

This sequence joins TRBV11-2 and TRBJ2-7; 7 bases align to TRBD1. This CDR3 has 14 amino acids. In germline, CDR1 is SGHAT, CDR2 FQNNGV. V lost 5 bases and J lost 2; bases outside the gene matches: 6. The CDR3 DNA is TGTGCCAGCAGCCACGTGGGGACAGCCTACGAGCAGTACTTC. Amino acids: CASSHVGTAYEQYF. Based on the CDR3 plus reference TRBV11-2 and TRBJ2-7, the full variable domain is EAGVAQSPRYKIIEKRQSVAFWCNPISGHATLYWYQQILGQGPKLLIQFQNNGVVDDSQLPKDRFSAERLKGVDSTLKIQPAKLEDSAVYLCASSHVGTAYEQYFGPGTRLTVT.

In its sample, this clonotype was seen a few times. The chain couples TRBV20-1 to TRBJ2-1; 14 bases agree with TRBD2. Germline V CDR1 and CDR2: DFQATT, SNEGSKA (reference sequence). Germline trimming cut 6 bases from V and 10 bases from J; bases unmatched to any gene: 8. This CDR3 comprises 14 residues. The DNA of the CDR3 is TGCAGTGCCAGACTAGCGGGGGGGCTGGAAGAGCAGTTCTTC. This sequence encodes CSARLAGGLEEQFF.

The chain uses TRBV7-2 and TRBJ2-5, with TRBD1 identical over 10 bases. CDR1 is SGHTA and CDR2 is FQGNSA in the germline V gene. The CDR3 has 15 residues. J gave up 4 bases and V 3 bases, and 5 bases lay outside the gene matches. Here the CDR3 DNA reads TGTGCCAGCAGCTTCGACAGGGGGCAGCGAGAGACCCAGTACTTC. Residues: CASSFDRGQRETQYF.

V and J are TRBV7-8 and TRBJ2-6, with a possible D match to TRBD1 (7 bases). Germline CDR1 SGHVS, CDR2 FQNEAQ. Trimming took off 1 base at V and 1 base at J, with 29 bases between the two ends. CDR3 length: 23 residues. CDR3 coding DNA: TGTGCCAGCAGCTTAGTGATCGGCAGGGGGAAAGAGAAGGAGGGTTCTGGGGCCAACGTCCTGACTTTC. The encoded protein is CASSLVIGRGKEKEGSGANVLTF.

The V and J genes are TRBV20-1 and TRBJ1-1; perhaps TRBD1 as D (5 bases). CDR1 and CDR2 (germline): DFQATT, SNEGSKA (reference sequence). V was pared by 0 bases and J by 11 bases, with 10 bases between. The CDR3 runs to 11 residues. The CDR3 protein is CSARDGGVAFF. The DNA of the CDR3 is TGCAGTGCTAGAGATGGGGGTGTCGCTTTCTTT.

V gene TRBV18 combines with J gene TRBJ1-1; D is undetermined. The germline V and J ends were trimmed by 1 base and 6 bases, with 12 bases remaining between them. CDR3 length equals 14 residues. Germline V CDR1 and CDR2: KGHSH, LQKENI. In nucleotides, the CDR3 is TGTGCCAGCTCACCACGGGGTGCGAGCCCTGAAGCTTTCTTT. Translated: CASSPRGASPEAFF.

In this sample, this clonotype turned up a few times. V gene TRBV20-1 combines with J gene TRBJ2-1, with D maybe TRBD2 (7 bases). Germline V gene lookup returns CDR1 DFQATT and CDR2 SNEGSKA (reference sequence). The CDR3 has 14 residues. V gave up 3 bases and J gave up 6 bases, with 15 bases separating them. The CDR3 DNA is TGCAGTGCTAGTGGTCGGGGGGCTAGCAATGAGCAGTTCTTC. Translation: CSASGRGASNEQFF.